These 25 T cell receptor beta chains were sequenced from one sample in a study of T cells in Graves' hyperthyroidism and ophthalmopathy. Amplification yielded TCR beta CDR3 regions, with RNA transcripts as the source. Using the HTBI primer set, a first-round RT-PCR was run on the TCR CDR3. Each CDR3 protein gets one entry after TCRdb re-called the multiplex PCR reads with MiXCR. The sample has around 580,000 distinct CDR3 sequences; roughly a sixth are singletons. The sequenced material came from blood. The origin of the receptors is a woman under 30 with Graves' hyperthyroidism.

This chain links TRBV9 with TRBJ2-2; D unresolved. CDR3 length equals 15 residues. The V gene's germline CDR1 is SGDLS and CDR2 YYNGEE. The germline V and J ends were trimmed by 3 bases and 3 bases, with 12 bases remaining between them. In DNA form, the CDR3 reads TGTGCCAGCAGCGAGGGTTTAGCACACACCGGGGAGCTGTTTTTT. Protein: CASSEGLAHTGELFF.

This clonotype was counted at least ten times. The rearrangement joins TRBV20-1 to TRBJ1-1; the D is unclear. CDR1 and CDR2 from the germline V gene are DFQATT and SNEGSKA (reference sequence). There are 12 residues in the CDR3. Trimming took 0 bases from V and 4 from J, leaving 6 bases between them. CDR3 in DNA: TGCAGTGCTAGAGAGGGTCGCACTGAAGCTTTCTTT. Translated: CSAREGRTEAFF.

The V gene is TRBV7-8, the J gene TRBJ2-1; D may correspond to TRBD1 or TRBD2 (5 bases each). The CDR3 consists of 14 residues. CDR1 is SGHVS, CDR2 FQNEAQ, per germline. V was cut by 5 bases and J by 6 bases, with 14 bases left in between. The DNA for the CDR3 is TGTGCCAGCAGCGCCGGGACGAAGAGCAATGAGCAGTTCTTC. Its protein is CASSAGTKSNEQFF.

Here the CDR3 DNA reads TGTGCCAGCGGCGCTAATACTCAGGGGTACACCGGGGAGCTGTTTTTT. Translated, it gives CASGANTQGYTGELFF. This sequence joins TRBV5-5 and TRBJ2-2; D may be TRBD1 (6 bases). There are 16 residues in the CDR3. With 7 bases removed from V and 3 bases from J, the gap between germline ends came to 19 bases. Germline assignment: CDR1 SGHKS and CDR2 YYEKEE (reference sequence).

The chain employs TRBV18 and TRBJ2-3, with TRBD2 matching 12 bases. Germline CDR1 KGHSH, CDR2 LQKENI. The CDR3 spans 16 residues. V was clipped by 4 bases and J by 4 bases; unmatched bases: 6. The CDR3 reads CASSLMTSGSSDTQYF. The CDR3 nucleotides read TGTGCCAGCTCACTGATGACTAGCGGGAGTTCAGATACGCAGTATTTT.

This clonotype came up many times. V and J are TRBV28 and TRBJ1-2; 8 bases fit TRBD1. The CDR3 has 15 residues. Germline loops: CDR1 MDHEN, CDR2 SYDVKM. The J segment lost 2 bases and the V segment lost 6 bases, leaving 8 bases of the junction unmatched. CDR3 residues: CASRQGQGNNYGYTF. The CDR3 DNA follows: TGTGCCAGCAGACAAGGACAGGGTAACAACTATGGCTACACCTTC.

This clonotype occurred a few times. The chain uses TRBV3-1 and TRBJ1-2; D call uncertain. The CDR3 has 14 residues. V was pared by 3 bases and J by 2 bases, with 10 bases between. Germline V CDR1 and CDR2: LGHDT, YNNKEL (reference sequence). The CDR3 is CASSHTTENYGYTF. The CDR3 region has the DNA TGTGCCAGCAGCCACACTACCGAGAACTATGGCTACACCTTC.

V gene TRBV24-1 combines with J gene TRBJ1-2, with D possibly matching TRBD1 (6 bases). V dropped 9 bases and J dropped 4 bases, with 8 bases sitting between them. The CDR3 is 11 amino acids. Germline CDR1 and CDR2: KGHDR and SFDVKD. The chain's CDR3 is CATEGGYGYTF. The CDR3 DNA follows: TGTGCCACCGAAGGGGGCTATGGCTACACCTTC.

The sample holds many counts of this clonotype. CDR3 residues: CASSLGTSGRVEYNEQFF. The CDR3 DNA follows: TGTGCCAGCAGCTTAGGGACTAGCGGGAGAGTCGAATACAATGAGCAGTTCTTC. The chain joins TRBV11-2 to TRBJ2-1, with TRBD2 matching over 13 bases. Germline V gene data show CDR1 as SGHAT and CDR2 as FQNNGV. The CDR3 loop spans 18 amino acids. Unmatched junction bases numbered 7, after V lost 1 base and J lost 4 bases. Supplemented by reference TRBV11-2 and TRBJ2-1, the full variable domain reads EAGVAQSPRYKIIEKRQSVAFWCNPISGHATLYWYQQILGQGPKLLIQFQNNGVVDDSQLPKDRFSAERLKGVDSTLKIQPAKLEDSAVYLCASSLGTSGRVEYNEQFFGPGTRLTVL.

In this sample, this clonotype turned up many times. The CDR3 DNA is TGTGCCAGCAGCAGAGACCCCGGACAGGGCAACTATGGCTACACCTTC. Residues: CASSRDPGQGNYGYTF. This chain uses TRBV7-9 with TRBJ1-2; 8 bases map to TRBD1. CDR3 length equals 16 residues. V shed 5 bases and J 2 bases; nucleotides not matched to a gene: 10. The germline V gene has CDR1 SEHNR and CDR2 FQNEAQ (reference sequence).

This clonotype appeared many times. J is TRBJ2-7 and V is TRBV28; D perhaps matches TRBD1 (5 bases). The CDR3 sequence is 16 residues long. Per the germline V gene, CDR1 is MDHEN and CDR2 is SYDVKM. Trimming took 6 bases from V and 0 from J, leaving 18 bases between them. CDR3 sequence: CASSPTQGFSSYEQYF. The CDR3 DNA reads as TGTGCCAGCAGCCCCACGCAGGGCTTTAGCTCCTACGAGCAGTACTTC.

The sample holds a few counts of this clonotype. The chain carries TRBV7-9 and TRBJ2-5; 7 bases agree with TRBD2. CDR3 length: 15 residues. The junction had 6 bases not matched to a gene; V was cut back by 0 bases and J by 5 bases. Germline V gene lookup returns CDR1 SEHNR and CDR2 FQNEAQ (reference sequence). This chain's CDR3 is CASSLAQGGVETQYF. The CDR3, as DNA: TGTGCCAGCAGCTTAGCGCAGGGAGGGGTGGAGACCCAGTACTTC.

V is TRBV4-2 and J is TRBJ2-7; 11 bases are shared with TRBD1. V trimming: 0 bases; J trimming: 5 bases; junction bases outside the gene matches: 3. The germline gives CDR1 LGHNA, CDR2 YNFKEQ. The CDR3 covers 15 residues. This CDR3 reads CASSQDGGQGDEQYF. CDR3 bases: TGTGCCAGCAGCCAAGATGGGGGACAGGGGGACGAGCAGTACTTC.

Only one count was recorded for this clonotype. The rearrangement links TRBV14 to TRBJ2-7; a possible D gene is TRBD1 (5 bases). The CDR3 consists of 15 residues. Looked up from germline, CDR1 is SGHDN and CDR2 is FVKESK. V gave up 2 bases and J gave up 3 bases, with 14 bases separating them. The CDR3, as DNA: TGTGCCAGCAGCCAACGGACAAGGGGCGTCTACGAGCAGTACTTC. Protein sequence: CASSQRTRGVYEQYF.

This clonotype came up a few times. The chain has TRBV6-1 and TRBJ1-1; 9 nucleotides line up with TRBD1. The CDR3 extends over 13 amino acids. Germline V gene data show CDR1 as MNHNS and CDR2 as SASEGT. V shed 6 bases, J shed 5 bases, and the junction held 4 bases outside the gene matches. CDR3 bases: TGTGCCAGCAGATACAGGGGGCTGACTGAAGCTTTCTTT. Amino acids: CASRYRGLTEAFF.

This clonotype was picked up many times. V gene TRBV7-9 combines with J gene TRBJ2-5; maybe TRBD2 (6 bases). The ends were cut back, 2 bases at V and 1 base at J, with 11 bases in the middle. This CDR3 has 15 amino acids. The V gene's germline CDR1 is SEHNR and CDR2 FQNEAQ (reference sequence). The CDR3 region has the DNA TGTGCCAGCAGCTTAATGGGCGGGGTCCAAGAGACCCAGTACTTC. Translation gives CASSLMGGVQETQYF.

This rearrangement joins TRBV7-9 to TRBJ2-3, with 8 bases fitting TRBD2. With V trimmed by 4 bases and J by 6 bases, 6 bases remained unmatched. From germline, CDR1 is SEHNR and CDR2 FQNEAQ (reference sequence). This CDR3 comprises 14 residues. The CDR3 DNA reads TGTGCCAGCAGCTATGCCGGGACTAGTGATACGCAGTATTTT. As protein: CASSYAGTSDTQYF.

This clonotype was counted at least ten times. The CDR3 loop is CASSWLRAGHRGTIKPQHF. The CDR3 DNA sequence: TGTGCCAGCAGTTGGTTGCGGGCAGGGCACCGAGGAACGATCAAGCCCCAGCATTTT. The chain combines TRBV6-1 with TRBJ1-5, with a tentative D call TRBD1 (5 bases). V lost 5 bases, J lost 8 bases, and 31 bases lay in between. This CDR3 is built from 19 residues. Germline V gives CDR1 MNHNS, CDR2 SASEGT.

This clonotype was seen at least ten times. This rearrangement joins TRBV2 to TRBJ2-1; TRBD1 matches 9 bases. V lost 8 bases to trimming and J lost 7 bases; unmatched junction nucleotides: 6. CDR3 length: 13 residues. Germline CDR1 is SNHLY and CDR2 is FYNNEI. Here the CDR3 DNA reads TGTGCCAGCCGGGACAGGGTACATAATGAGCAGTTCTTC. Its protein is CASRDRVHNEQFF.

The rearrangement uses TRBV7-9 and TRBJ1-1; unclear D gene. This CDR3 contains 13 residues. CDR1 and CDR2 (germline): SEHNR, FQNEAQ (reference sequence). V gave up 5 bases and J gave up 6 bases, with 13 bases separating them. The CDR3 bases are TGTGCCAGCAGCCGCCCCTCGTCGGCTGAAGCTTTCTTT. This encodes CASSRPSSAEAFF.

The sample holds a few counts of this clonotype. The V and J genes are TRBV5-6 and TRBJ2-3; 9 nucleotides agree with TRBD2. Germline CDR1 reads SGHDT; CDR2 reads YYEEEE. The CDR3 has 16 amino acids. Trimming removed 4 bases from V and 4 bases from J; junction bases left unmatched: 10. This CDR3 is CASSRRGRAMSDTQYF. The CDR3 region has the DNA TGTGCCAGCAGCCGGCGCGGGAGGGCAATGTCAGATACGCAGTATTTT.

The sample holds many counts of this clonotype. The CDR3 protein is CASSDRGVGNQPQHF. The CDR3 nucleotides read TGTGCCAGCAGTGACAGGGGGGTGGGAAATCAGCCCCAGCATTTT. The chain couples TRBV28 to TRBJ1-5; 9 positions match TRBD1. CDR1 and CDR2 (germline): MDHEN, SYDVKM. The CDR3 totals 15 residues. V shed 5 bases, J shed 4 bases, and the junction held 6 bases outside the gene matches.

For this clonotype: A much larger clone differs from this one at a single base, so this may be a read error. The rearrangement uses TRBV12-3 or TRBV12-4 and TRBJ1-5; 7 nucleotides agree with TRBD1. This CDR3 region has 15 residues. CDR3 residues: CANSKRQGSNQPQHF. CDR3 bases: TGTGCCAACAGTAAGAGACAGGGTAGCAATCAGCCCCAGCATTTT.

At least ten counts were recorded for this clonotype. This chain links TRBV7-9 with TRBJ2-7; 9 nucleotides align to TRBD2. The CDR3 totals 14 residues. Per germline, CDR1 SEHNR and CDR2 FQNEAQ (reference sequence). V shed 1 base, J shed 5 bases, and the junction held 3 bases outside the gene matches. For the CDR3, the DNA is TGTGCCAGCAGCTTAGGCGGGGGGGGCGACGAGCAGTACTTC. It specifies CASSLGGGGDEQYF.

This clonotype was seen more than once but under ten times. The chain links TRBV9 to TRBJ2-5; D call uncertain. Trimming pared 4 bases from V and 5 bases from J, leaving 18 bases between. This CDR3 is 15 amino acids long. The germline V gene encodes CDR1 SGDLS and CDR2 YYNGEE. CDR3 in DNA: TGTGCCAGCAGCATCGATGAAGGGCTAGGCGAGACCCAGTACTTC. It specifies CASSIDEGLGETQYF.